Listed here are 10 T cell receptor beta chains from one sample, sequenced in a study of T cell responses to AZD1222 COVID-19 vaccine (dated by TCRdb to the early 2020s). Receptors were amplified or captured by the immunoSEQ multiplex PCR assay. In TCRdb, the immuneACCESS table is reduced to in-frame sequences with V and J assigned. These tables do not hold every clone; where another copy was compared, an unresolved V gene accounts for under half, and the others remain unexplained. This sample gives 150,000 to 200,000 clones in total; over 80% of them show up just once. The ten largest clones represent 1.5% to 2% of the sample. This specimen's time point label, interpreted: baseline before first vaccination. The source material was peripheral blood, sampled on day 0 of AZD1222 vaccination. These TCRs come from an adult in good health.

In its sample, this clone was seen a few times. This chain links TRBV5-6 with TRBJ1-5; 7 bases are shared with TRBD1. The V gene's germline CDR1 is SGHDT and CDR2 YYEEEE. CDR3 length: 16 residues. V lost 4 bases and J lost 7; bases outside the gene matches: 14. The chain's CDR3 is CASSGKGARGWQPQHF. CDR3 nucleotide sequence: TGTGCCAGCAGCGGCAAAGGGGCCAGGGGGTGGCAGCCCCAGCATTTT.

The chain is built from TRBV5-4 and TRBJ2-5; 8 positions match TRBD1. CDR3 length: 15 amino acids. Germline V lookup: CDR1 SGHNT, CDR2 YYREEE (reference sequence). V dropped 0 bases and J dropped 4; count of bases not matched to a gene: 5. This CDR3 reads CASSLGQGSPETQYF. Here the CDR3 DNA reads TGTGCCAGCAGCTTGGGACAGGGGTCTCCAGAGACCCAGTACTTC.

J is TRBJ1-1 and V is TRBV7-8, with 10 bases that match TRBD1. This CDR3 has 16 amino acids. The junction had 12 bases not matched to a gene; V was cut back by 6 bases and J by 5 bases. The germline gives CDR1 SGHVS, CDR2 FQNEAQ. DNA of the CDR3: TGTGCCAGCAGTGCGACAGGGGGCGCAGGAGGAACTGAAGCTTTCTTT. Amino acids: CASSATGGAGGTEAFF. Filled out from reference TRBV7-8 and TRBJ1-1, the complete variable domain reads GAGVSQSPRYKVAKRGQDVALRCDPISGHVSLFWYQQALGQGPEFLTYFQNEAQLDKSGLPSDRFFAERPEGSVSTLKIQRTQQEDSAVYLCASSATGGAGGTEAFFGQGTRLTVV.

This chain joins TRBV28 and TRBJ2-7; D gene unclear. The length of the CDR3 is 15 residues. Germline CDR1 and CDR2: MDHEN and SYDVKM. V was clipped by 6 bases and J by 3 bases, with 18 bases between them. CDR3 coding DNA: TGTGCCAGCAGCTTGGCCGTCGGCCGGGTCTACGAGCAGTACTTC. The encoded protein is CASSLAVGRVYEQYF.

The chain links TRBV6-2 or TRBV6-3 to TRBJ2-7; D possibly corresponds to TRBD2 (5 bases). Germline-derived CDR1 and CDR2 are MNHEY and SVGEGT. This CDR3 comprises 15 residues. The V end was cut by 2 bases, the J end by 5 bases, with 16 bases between. The CDR3, as DNA: TGTGCCAGCAGTTACCCGTCGTCGGGGAGCGACGAGCAGTACTTC. This translates into CASSYPSSGSDEQYF.

The CDR3 DNA reads as TGCAGCGTTGAAGCCCGTCAGTGGGGCACAGATACGCAGTATTTT. Amino acid sequence: CSVEARQWGTDTQYF. J is TRBJ2-3 and V is TRBV29-1; no reliable D call. The CDR3 is made up of 15 amino acids. Trimming cost V 1 base and J 1 base, with 12 bases left between them. Germline lookup yields CDR1 SQVTM and CDR2 ANQGSEA.

This chain uses TRBV2 with TRBJ2-1, with 8 positions matching TRBD2. Germline V gene sequence: CDR1 SNHLY, CDR2 FYNNEI. J lost 4 bases, V lost 10 bases, and 9 bases had no gene match. CDR3 size: 14 residues. CDR3 amino acids: CANPKLAAYNEQFF. DNA for the CDR3: TGTGCCAACCCAAAACTAGCGGCGTACAATGAGCAGTTCTTC.

Notes on this clone: Distinct nucleotide sequences in the sample also encode this CDR3. This rearrangement joins TRBV28 to TRBJ1-2; possibly TRBD1 for D (6 bases). The V and J ends lost 5 bases and 0 bases respectively, with 7 bases between them. The CDR3 is made up of 13 amino acids. Per germline, CDR1 MDHEN and CDR2 SYDVKM. The DNA of the CDR3 is TGTGCCAGCAGTGGGACACCTAACTATGGCTACACCTTC. Translation gives CASSGTPNYGYTF.

This chain links TRBV6-2 or TRBV6-3 with TRBJ1-2; no firm D call. The CDR3 sequence is 16 residues long. CDR1 is MNHEY, CDR2 SVGEGT, per germline. Trimming took 0 bases from V and 3 from J, leaving 14 bases between them. As DNA, the CDR3 is TGTGCCAGCAGTTACTCGGTCAGGCGGGTCGACTATGGCTACACCTTC. Encoded protein: CASSYSVRRVDYGYTF.

This clone showed up just once. The chain carries TRBV6-6 and TRBJ2-1, with 8 bases matching TRBD1. Germline V gene data show CDR1 as MNHNY and CDR2 as SVGAGI (reference sequence). The CDR3 is 13 amino acids. The trim removed 8 bases at V and 1 base at J, leaving 1 base unmatched. The CDR3 loop reads CASRDRSYNEQFF. DNA for the CDR3: TGTGCCAGCCGGGACAGGTCCTACAATGAGCAGTTCTTC.